These 21 T cell receptor beta chains were sequenced from one sample in a study of memory CD4+ T cells and cytomegalovirus serostatus. The sort gate was single viable CD3+CD4+CD8-CD45RO+ cells for memory CD4+ T cells. Sequencing was performed with immunoSEQ multiplex PCR; in TCRdb, only in-frame clones are kept and a portion is missing. The table has around 45,000 clones, approximately 74% seen once. Sequencing was performed on memory CD4+ T cells from blood. These receptors were obtained from an adult in good health and CMV-seropositive.

Here the CDR3 DNA reads TGTGCCAGCAGCGAGGACGGGGCCTACGGAAACACCATATATTTT. Translated: CASSEDGAYGNTIYF. The chain uses TRBV11-3 and TRBJ1-3, with D possibly TRBD1 on 5 matching bases. CDR1 and CDR2 from the germline V gene are SGHNT and YENEEA. This CDR3 has 15 amino acids. Trimming stripped 5 bases from V and 4 bases from J, with 15 bases between.

This clone occurred a few times. The V and J genes are TRBV9 and TRBJ2-3, with D hard to call. Trimming shortened V by 4 bases and J by 4 bases, and 10 bases separated the two germline ends. Germline V gene lookup returns CDR1 SGDLS and CDR2 YYNGEE. The CDR3 length is 13 residues. The CDR3 sequence: CASSKHEADTQYF. In DNA form, the CDR3 reads TGTGCCAGCAGCAAACACGAAGCAGATACGCAGTATTTT.

The chain has TRBV5-1 and TRBJ1-4, with D perhaps matching TRBD1 (5 bases). The germline V gene encodes CDR1 SGHRS and CDR2 YFSETQ. Deletions cut 0 bases from V and 5 bases from J, with 11 bases between. The CDR3 is made up of 15 amino acids. The CDR3 nucleotides are TGCGCCAGCAGCTTGGGGCTGGACACGAATGAAAAACTGTTTTTT. Amino acids: CASSLGLDTNEKLFF.

The chain joins TRBV2 to TRBJ2-7; D is possibly TRBD1 or TRBD2 (5 bases each). V was cut by 6 bases and J by 1 base, with 10 bases left in between. CDR1 and CDR2 from the germline V gene are SNHLY and FYNNEI. The CDR3 length is 13 residues. CDR3 region: CASRRDRSYEQYF. The DNA for the CDR3 is TGTGCCAGCAGACGGGACCGGTCCTACGAGCAGTACTTC.

V usage is TRBV7-2 and J usage is TRBJ2-5, with 16 bases that match TRBD2. Germline V gene lookup returns CDR1 SGHTA and CDR2 FQGNSA. V dropped 5 bases and J dropped 5; count of bases not matched to a gene: 5. The CDR3 spans 16 residues. In nucleotides, the CDR3 is TGTGCCAGCAGCCCCGGGACTAGCGGGGGGGAGGAGACCCAGTACTTC. Its protein product is CASSPGTSGGEETQYF.

The chain has TRBV10-3 and TRBJ2-3; 9 bases agree with TRBD2. The CDR3 totals 14 residues. Germline V CDR1 and CDR2: ENHRY, SYGVKD. The V segment lost 9 bases and the J segment 1 base; nucleotides outside the gene matches: 5. The DNA of the CDR3 is TGTGCCATGGGATCTAGCGGGGGCACAGATACGCAGTATTTT. Its translation: CAMGSSGGTDTQYF.

The V gene is TRBV5-4, the J gene TRBJ1-2; D is ambiguous. CDR3 length: 14 amino acids. With 0 bases removed from V and 7 bases from J, the gap between germline ends came to 13 bases. CDR1 SGHNT and CDR2 YYREEE come from the germline V gene (reference sequence). The CDR3 bases are TGTGCCAGCAGCTTGGCATCCCCGGAACTTGGCTACACCTTC. It encodes CASSLASPELGYTF.

This clone was observed a single time. J is TRBJ1-2 and V is TRBV4-2; D unclear. V was cut by 1 base and J by 1 base, with 7 bases left in between. The CDR3 is 14 residues long. Germline V gene sequence: CDR1 LGHNA, CDR2 YNFKEQ. The CDR3 DNA is TGTGCCAGCAGCCAAGGAAGTGATAACTATGGCTACACCTTC. Amino acids: CASSQGSDNYGYTF.

This sequence joins TRBV4-2 and TRBJ2-1; D remains ambiguous. The length of the CDR3 is 15 residues. CDR1 LGHNA and CDR2 YNFKEQ come from the germline V gene. Trimming pared 0 bases from V and 6 bases from J, leaving 12 bases between. CDR3 in DNA: TGTGCCAGCAGCCAAGATCCTAATTGGGGCAATGAGCAGTTCTTC. It specifies CASSQDPNWGNEQFF.

This clone was found a few times. V is TRBV4-2 and J is TRBJ1-2, with 7 bases aligning to TRBD1. The CDR3 runs 17 residues. With 7 bases clipped from V and 0 bases from J, the junction kept 14 bases outside the gene matches. CDR1 and CDR2 (germline): LGHNA, YNFKEQ. This chain's CDR3 is CASTSWAGQEANYGYTF. Written as DNA, the CDR3 is TGTGCCAGCACCTCCTGGGCAGGACAGGAAGCTAACTATGGCTACACCTTC.

The V call is TRBV5-6, the J call TRBJ1-4; 8 positions agree with TRBD1. V lost 3 bases and J lost 4; bases outside the gene matches: 11. The CDR3 is made up of 17 amino acids. CDR1 is SGHDT and CDR2 is YYEEEE in the germline V gene. The CDR3 loop reads CASSSLAGGVGNEKLFF. The DNA for the CDR3 is TGTGCCAGCAGCTCCCTCGCAGGGGGCGTCGGTAATGAAAAACTGTTTTTT.

V usage is TRBV5-1 and J usage is TRBJ1-1, with D uncertain. V lost 1 base, J lost 1 base, and 11 bases lay in between. The length of the CDR3 is 15 residues. Per the germline V gene, CDR1 is SGHRS and CDR2 is YFSETQ. CDR3 DNA sequence: TGCGCCAGCAGCTTGAGAACGGTAGAGAACACTGAAGCTTTCTTT. Translation: CASSLRTVENTEAFF.

The chain links TRBV2 to TRBJ2-5; D perhaps matches TRBD2 (6 bases). V lost 7 bases and J 2 bases, leaving 11 bases between the germline ends. The CDR3 extends over 13 amino acids. Germline CDR1 reads SNHLY; CDR2 reads FYNNEI. CDR3 residues: CASIGGDQETQYF. Written as DNA, the CDR3 is TGTGCCAGCATAGGAGGGGATCAAGAGACCCAGTACTTC.

The V call is TRBV9, the J call TRBJ2-7; no reliable D call. The CDR3 length is 12 residues. The V and J ends lost 3 bases and 4 bases respectively, with 8 bases between them. CDR1 is SGDLS, CDR2 YYNGEE, per germline. CDR3 loop: CASSEPRYEQYF. The CDR3 DNA reads as TGTGCCAGCAGCGAGCCCCGTTACGAGCAGTACTTC.

This clone was recorded only once. The rearrangement joins TRBV19 to TRBJ2-3, with a tentative D call TRBD2 (5 bases). The CDR3 spans 14 residues. Germline V gene lookup returns CDR1 LNHDA and CDR2 SQIVND (reference sequence). V was clipped by 3 bases and J by 1 base, with 8 bases between them. The DNA of the CDR3 is TGTGCCAGTAGTATCCTAGCCCGCACAGATACGCAGTATTTT. This gives the protein CASSILARTDTQYF.

V usage is TRBV19 and J usage is TRBJ2-7; D unclear. Germline V gives CDR1 LNHDA, CDR2 SQIVND (reference sequence). Trimming left V 4 bases short and J 2 bases short, with 12 bases between. CDR3 length: 14 residues. The CDR3 nucleotides read TGTGCCAGTAGTAAGCAGGAAGCCACCTACGAGCAGTACTTC. Its translation: CASSKQEATYEQYF.

V usage is TRBV5-8 and J usage is TRBJ1-5, with D possibly being TRBD1 (5 bases). This CDR3 region has 15 residues. V was shortened by 2 bases and J by 4 bases, with 13 bases between the two germline ends. Germline V gene data show CDR1 as SGHTS and CDR2 as YDEGEE. The chain's CDR3 is CASSFKRGWNQPQHF. As DNA, the CDR3 is TGTGCCAGCAGCTTTAAGAGGGGATGGAATCAGCCCCAGCATTTT.

The V call is TRBV7-3, the J call TRBJ1-1; 8 nucleotides line up with TRBD1. From germline, CDR1 is SGHTA and CDR2 FQGTGA. J was trimmed by 4 bases and V by 5 bases; bases with no gene match: 3. The CDR3 length is 13 residues. CDR3 loop: CASSGTGGTEAFF. DNA for the CDR3: TGTGCCAGCAGCGGTACAGGGGGCACTGAAGCTTTCTTT.

The chain joins TRBV10-3 to TRBJ2-7; D is ambiguous. The CDR3 extends over 11 amino acids. Germline CDR1 and CDR2: ENHRY and SYGVKD. The ends were cut back, 1 base at V and 5 bases at J, with 3 bases in the middle. The CDR3 loop is CAISELDEQYF. Here the CDR3 DNA reads TGTGCCATCAGTGAGTTGGACGAGCAGTACTTC.

This clone was seen a handful of times. The V call is TRBV28, the J call TRBJ2-1, with D perhaps matching TRBD2 (5 bases). The length of the CDR3 is 16 residues. The V end lost 2 bases, the J end lost 10 bases, and 21 bases lay between the germline ends. CDR1 and CDR2 (germline): MDHEN, SYDVKM. The CDR3 nucleotides read TGTGCCAGCAGTTTAGTGGCATCCTCTGACGGAGGAGAGCAGTTCTTC. Translating gives CASSLVASSDGGEQFF.

This clone showed up just once. V and J are TRBV14 and TRBJ2-3, with 10 bases that match TRBD2. Losses at the gene ends were 4 bases for V and 6 bases for J; bases not matched to a gene: 7. Germline CDR1 reads SGHDN; CDR2 reads FVKESK. This CDR3 spans 15 amino acids. CDR3: CASSPKGLARDTQYF. As DNA, the CDR3 is TGTGCCAGCAGCCCTAAGGGACTAGCGAGGGATACGCAGTATTTT.